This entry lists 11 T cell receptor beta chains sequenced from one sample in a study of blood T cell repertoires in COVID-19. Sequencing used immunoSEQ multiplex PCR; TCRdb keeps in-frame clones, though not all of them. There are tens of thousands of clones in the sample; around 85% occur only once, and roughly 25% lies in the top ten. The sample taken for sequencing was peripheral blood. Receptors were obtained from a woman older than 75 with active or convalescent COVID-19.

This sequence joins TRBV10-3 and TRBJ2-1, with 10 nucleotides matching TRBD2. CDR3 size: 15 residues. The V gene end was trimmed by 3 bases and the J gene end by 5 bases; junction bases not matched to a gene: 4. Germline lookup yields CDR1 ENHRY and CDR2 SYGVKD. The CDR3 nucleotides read TGTGCCATCAGTGAATGGCTAGCGGGGGACAATGAGCAGTTCTTC. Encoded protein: CAISEWLAGDNEQFF.

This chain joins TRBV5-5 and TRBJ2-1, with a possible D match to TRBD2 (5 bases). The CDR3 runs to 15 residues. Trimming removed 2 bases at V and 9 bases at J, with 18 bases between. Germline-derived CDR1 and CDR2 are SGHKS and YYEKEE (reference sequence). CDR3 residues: CASSFSVKTWGEQFF. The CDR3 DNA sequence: TGTGCCAGCAGCTTTAGCGTGAAAACATGGGGTGAGCAGTTCTTC. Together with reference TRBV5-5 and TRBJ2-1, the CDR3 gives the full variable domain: DAGVTQSPTHLIKTRGQQVTLRCSPISGHKSVSWYQQVLGQGPQFIFQYYEKEERGRGNFPDRFSARQFPNYSSELNVNALLLGDSALYLCASSFSVKTWGEQFFGPGTRLTVL.

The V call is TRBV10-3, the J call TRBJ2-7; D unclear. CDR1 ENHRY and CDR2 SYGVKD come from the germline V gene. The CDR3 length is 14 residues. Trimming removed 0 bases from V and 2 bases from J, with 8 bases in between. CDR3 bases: TGTGCCATCAGTGAGTCAGACATACCCTACGAGCAGTACTTC. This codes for CAISESDIPYEQYF.

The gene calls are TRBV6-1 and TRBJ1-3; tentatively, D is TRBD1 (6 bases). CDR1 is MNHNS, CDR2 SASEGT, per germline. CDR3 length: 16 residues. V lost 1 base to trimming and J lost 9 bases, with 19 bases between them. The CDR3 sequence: CASSEDPQGIMGTIYF. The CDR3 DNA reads TGTGCCAGCAGTGAAGATCCCCAGGGGATTATGGGCACCATATATTTT.

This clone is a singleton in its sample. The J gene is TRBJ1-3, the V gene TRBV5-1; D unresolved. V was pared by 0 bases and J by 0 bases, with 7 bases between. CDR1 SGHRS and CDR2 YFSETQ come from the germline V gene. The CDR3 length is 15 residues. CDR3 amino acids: CASSLAGNSGNTIYF. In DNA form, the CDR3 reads TGCGCCAGCAGCTTGGCGGGAAACTCTGGAAACACCATATATTTT.

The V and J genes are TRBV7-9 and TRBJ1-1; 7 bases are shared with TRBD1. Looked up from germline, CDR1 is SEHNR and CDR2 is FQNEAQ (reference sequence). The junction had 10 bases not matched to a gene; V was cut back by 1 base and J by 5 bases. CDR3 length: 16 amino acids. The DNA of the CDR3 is TGTGCCAGCAGCTTAGATGGGACAGCCATGGGGACTGAAGCTTTCTTT. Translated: CASSLDGTAMGTEAFF.

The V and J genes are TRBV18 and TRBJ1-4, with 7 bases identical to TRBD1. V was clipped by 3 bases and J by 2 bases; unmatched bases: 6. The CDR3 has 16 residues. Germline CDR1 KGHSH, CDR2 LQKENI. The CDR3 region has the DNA TGTGCCAGCTCACCTCCCACACAGGGGACTAATGAAAAACTGTTTTTT. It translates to CASSPPTQGTNEKLFF.

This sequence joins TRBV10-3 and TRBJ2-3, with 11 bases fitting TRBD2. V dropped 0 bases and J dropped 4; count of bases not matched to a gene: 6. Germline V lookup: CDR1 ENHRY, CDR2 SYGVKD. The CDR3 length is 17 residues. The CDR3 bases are TGTGCCATCAGTGAGTCGAGGTTTAGCGGGGGGGCAGATACGCAGTATTTT. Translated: CAISESRFSGGADTQYF.

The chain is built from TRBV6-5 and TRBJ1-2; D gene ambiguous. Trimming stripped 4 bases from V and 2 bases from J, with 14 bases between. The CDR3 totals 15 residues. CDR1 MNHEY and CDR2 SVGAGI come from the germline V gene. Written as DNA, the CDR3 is TGTGCCAGCAGTTCAATCGGGTCCGTAAACTATGGCTACACCTTC. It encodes CASSSIGSVNYGYTF.

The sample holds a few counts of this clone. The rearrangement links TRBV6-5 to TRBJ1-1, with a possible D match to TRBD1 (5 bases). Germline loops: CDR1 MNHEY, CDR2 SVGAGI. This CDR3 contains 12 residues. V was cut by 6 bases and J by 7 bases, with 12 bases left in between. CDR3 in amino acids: CASRDDDSEAFF. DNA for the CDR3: TGTGCCAGCAGAGACGACGACAGTGAAGCTTTCTTT.

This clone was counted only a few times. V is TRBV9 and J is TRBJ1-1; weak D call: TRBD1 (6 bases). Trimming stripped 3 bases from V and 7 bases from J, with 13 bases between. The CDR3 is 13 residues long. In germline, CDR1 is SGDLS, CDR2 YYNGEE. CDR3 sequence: CASSGKQGLEAFF. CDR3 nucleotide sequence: TGTGCCAGCAGCGGCAAACAGGGCCTTGAAGCTTTCTTT.